This T cell receptor (beta chain) came from a study of cytomegalovirus exposure and HLA in healthy donors. Findings of the study overall: Reports state that TCR beta sequences accurately predicted most subjects' HLA-A and HLA-B alleles. Some V segments, TRBV6-2 and TRBV6-3 among them, were indistinguishable and were therefore excluded. Association with HLA alleles at 0.05 false discovery rate was found for around 17,000 TCR beta sequences in a later analysis. In vitro data verified three CMV-associated chains as specific for CMV antigens.

The CDR3 consists of 15 residues. CDR1 KGHSH and CDR2 LQKENI come from the germline V gene. J was trimmed by 3 bases and V by 6 bases; bases with no gene match: 7. The primer mix had 60 Vbeta and 13 Jbeta primers. The table came from immunoSEQ multiplex PCR; TCRdb's copy has only in-frame clones and leaves some out. The sample carries around 200,000 clones, over 75% recorded once. In the case of this clone: Antigen specificity is unknown. Other DNA sequences within the sample encode an identical CDR3.

The TCR sequence derives from a woman in her forties or fifties in good health and CMV-seronegative. The rearrangement joins TRBV18 to TRBJ2-5; 10 bases map to TRBD1. Sequenced: PBMCs. CDR3 protein: CASSPRTGGKETQYF. CDR3 coding DNA: TGTGCCAGCTCCCCAAGGACAGGGGGGAAAGAGACCCAGTACTTC.